These 14 T cell receptor beta chains came from one sample sequenced in a study of blood T cell repertoires in COVID-19. The protocol was immunoSEQ multiplex PCR, while the TCRdb copy is restricted to in-frame clones and leaves out a portion. The repertoire has about 180,000 clones, more than 70% of them found once; the top ten carry more than 5.5%. Material: PBMCs or T cells enriched from blood (not recorded which). Receptor source: a man aged 35-49 years who had recovered from COVID-19.

V usage is TRBV2 and J usage is TRBJ1-5; TRBD1 is a possible D gene (6 bases). The CDR3 loop spans 19 amino acids. Germline V gives CDR1 SNHLY, CDR2 FYNNEI. The V end lost 2 bases, the J end lost 4 bases, and 24 bases lay between the germline ends. The CDR3 spells CASSETGGQNNPGNQPQHF. The CDR3 DNA sequence: TGTGCCAGCAGTGAAACGGGGGGGCAGAACAATCCCGGGAATCAGCCCCAGCATTTT.

This rearrangement joins TRBV3-1 (or the pseudogene TRBV3-2) to TRBJ1-2; D may be TRBD1 (6 bases). The CDR3 totals 14 residues. The ends were cut back, 0 bases at V and 10 bases at J, with 15 bases in the middle. Germline assignment: CDR1 LGHDT and CDR2 YNNKEL (reference sequence). For the CDR3, the DNA is TGTGCCAGCAGCCAAGATCAGGGGCCACAAGACTACACCTTC. It yields the protein CASSQDQGPQDYTF.

The genes are TRBV13 and TRBJ2-5; 14 bases are a match to TRBD2. Unmatched junction bases numbered 9, after V lost 4 bases and J lost 8 bases. Germline CDR1 PRHDT, CDR2 FYEKMQ (reference sequence). The CDR3 has 16 residues. The CDR3, as DNA: TGTGCCAGCAGCTCCAGGACTAGCGGGAGGTACACAACCCAGTACTTC. Translating it yields CASSSRTSGRYTTQYF.

The genes are TRBV7-8 and TRBJ1-1, with 8 bases that match TRBD1. The CDR3 consists of 12 residues. Germline V lookup: CDR1 SGHVS, CDR2 FQNEAQ. With 5 bases clipped from V and 9 bases from J, the junction kept 5 bases outside the gene matches. As DNA, the CDR3 is TGTGCCAGCAGCCCCCCAGGGGGCCAAGCTTTCTTT. Protein: CASSPPGGQAFF.

This chain joins TRBV18 and TRBJ2-2; tentatively, D is TRBD2 (5 bases). The CDR3 totals 14 residues. Germline lookup yields CDR1 KGHSH and CDR2 LQKENI. V was clipped by 7 bases and J by 0 bases, with 9 bases between them. The CDR3 here is CASYSGTNTGELFF. CDR3 DNA: TGTGCCAGCTACTCCGGGACGAACACCGGGGAGCTGTTTTTT.

The V call is TRBV13, the J call TRBJ2-5, with D tentatively TRBD1 (6 bases). Trimming took off 5 bases at V and 5 bases at J, with 18 bases between the two ends. Germline values: CDR1 PRHDT, CDR2 FYEKMQ (reference sequence). The CDR3 runs 15 residues. The CDR3 DNA sequence: TGTGCCAGCAGCCAAGAACGGACAGATCGGGAGACCCAGTACTTC. This codes for CASSQERTDRETQYF.

The chain employs TRBV30 and TRBJ1-3; D unresolved. The CDR3 spans 12 residues. Trimming took 0 bases from V and 4 from J, leaving 4 bases between them. Germline V gene sequence: CDR1 GTSNPN, CDR2 SVGIG (reference sequence). The CDR3 is CAWSVTGNTIYF. The DNA for the CDR3 is TGTGCCTGGAGTGTAACAGGAAACACCATATATTTT.

This chain connects TRBV5-1 to TRBJ1-1; D perhaps matches TRBD1 (5 bases). The V gene's germline CDR1 is SGHRS and CDR2 YFSETQ. Trimming left V 4 bases short and J 6 bases short, with 16 bases between. The length of the CDR3 is 14 residues. CDR3 loop: CASSRDGGTPEAFF. The CDR3 DNA is TGCGCCAGCAGCCGGGACGGGGGAACCCCTGAAGCTTTCTTT.

The CDR3, as DNA: TGTGCCAGCAGCCCATCTCCGGGACAGGAGTTAGCTTTCTTT. Its translation: CASSPSPGQELAFF. The chain employs TRBV3-1 (or the pseudogene TRBV3-2) and TRBJ1-1, with 8 bases identical to TRBD1. CDR1 is LGHDT, CDR2 YNNKEL, per germline (reference sequence). The length of the CDR3 is 14 residues. Trimming took 4 bases from V and 10 from J; bases not matched to a gene: 11.

J is TRBJ2-3 and V is TRBV15; 10 positions match TRBD1. The CDR3 runs to 16 residues. The germline V gene encodes CDR1 LNHNV and CDR2 YYDKDF (reference sequence). Trimming removed 5 bases from V and 6 bases from J; junction bases left unmatched: 11. This CDR3 is CATSSLRGQGYDTQYF. In DNA form, the CDR3 reads TGTGCCACCAGCTCACTCCGGGGACAGGGGTACGATACGCAGTATTTT.

J is TRBJ1-1 and V is TRBV19, with D possibly matching TRBD1 (5 bases). With 3 bases removed from V and 4 bases from J, the gap between germline ends came to 12 bases. The V gene's germline CDR1 is LNHDA and CDR2 SQIVND (reference sequence). The CDR3 is made up of 14 amino acids. The CDR3, as DNA: TGTGCCAGTAGTATTAGTTCAGGGCCCACTGAAGCTTTCTTT. Its translation is CASSISSGPTEAFF.

The chain links TRBV28 to TRBJ1-2; a weak D match, TRBD1 (5 bases). The germline gives CDR1 MDHEN, CDR2 SYDVKM. The CDR3 totals 14 residues. Trimming took 5 bases from V and 2 from J, leaving 12 bases between them. The CDR3 loop is CASSQGQKNYGYTF. In DNA form, the CDR3 reads TGTGCCAGCAGTCAGGGTCAGAAAAACTATGGCTACACCTTC.

This rearrangement joins TRBV28 to TRBJ2-2; TRBD2 is a possible D gene (5 bases). From germline, CDR1 is MDHEN and CDR2 SYDVKM. The CDR3 contains 16 residues. V gave up 2 bases and J gave up 4 bases, with 14 bases separating them. The CDR3 loop reads CASSLRASLSTGELFF. In DNA form, the CDR3 reads TGTGCCAGCAGTTTAAGGGCTAGCTTAAGCACCGGGGAGCTGTTTTTT.

The V and J genes are TRBV27 and TRBJ2-2; 8 positions agree with TRBD1. CDR1 and CDR2 (germline): MNHEY, SMNVEV (reference sequence). The CDR3 has 14 amino acids. The ends lost 7 bases at V and 4 bases at J; junction bases unmatched: 5. The CDR3 reads CASTTGGSTGELFF. CDR3 in DNA: TGTGCCAGCACAACAGGGGGGAGCACCGGGGAGCTGTTTTTT.